The 25 T cell receptor beta chains below were found in one sample sequenced in a study of cytomegalovirus exposure and HLA in healthy donors. The primer mix had 60 Vbeta and 13 Jbeta primers. Sequencing was performed with immunoSEQ multiplex PCR; in TCRdb, only in-frame clones are kept and a portion is missing. The table lists some 200,000 clones, 82% of them singletons. The sequenced sample consisted of PBMCs. The receptors here all came from a boy younger than 10 in good health and CMV-seronegative.

The chain uses TRBV4-2 and TRBJ1-2; 8 bases line up with TRBD1. Germline V gene sequence: CDR1 LGHNA, CDR2 YNFKEQ. V gave up 3 bases and J gave up 8 bases; unmatched junction bases: 14. This CDR3 spans 16 amino acids. The CDR3 protein is CASSQGPGQDFIGYTF. The CDR3 DNA is TGTGCCAGCAGCCAGGGACCGGGACAGGATTTTATAGGCTACACCTTC.

The chain joins TRBV7-9 to TRBJ2-1, with 7 bases fitting TRBD2. The germline V gene has CDR1 SEHNR and CDR2 FQNEAQ (reference sequence). V shed 5 bases and J 4 bases; nucleotides not matched to a gene: 8. This CDR3 contains 15 residues. CDR3 amino acids: CASSLGGTRYNEQFF. The DNA of the CDR3 is TGTGCCAGCAGCCTCGGGGGGACCAGGTACAATGAGCAGTTCTTC.

This clone occurred once. V and J are TRBV5-1 and TRBJ2-5; D not certain. V lost 0 bases and J lost 2, with 14 bases in between. CDR3 length: 16 residues. Germline V gene data show CDR1 as SGHRS and CDR2 as YFSETQ. This CDR3 is CASSLEPAARQETQYF. CDR3 bases: TGCGCCAGCAGCTTGGAGCCAGCAGCGCGACAAGAGACCCAGTACTTC.

The gene calls are TRBV6-6 and TRBJ1-5; TRBD1 agrees at 10 bases. The germline CDR1 and CDR2 sequences are MNHNY and SVGAGI (reference sequence). The CDR3 has 14 residues. V gave up 6 bases and J gave up 7 bases; unmatched junction bases: 6. CDR3 coding DNA: TGTGCCAGCAGCTGGGACAGGGGAACGCAGCCCCAGCATTTT. Protein product: CASSWDRGTQPQHF.

The J gene is TRBJ2-3, the V gene TRBV7-2, with TRBD2 as a possible D gene (5 bases). The CDR3 has 12 residues. Germline CDR1 reads SGHTA; CDR2 reads FQGNSA. Trimming removed 5 bases at V and 9 bases at J, with 12 bases between. CDR3 bases: TGTGCCAGCAGCGTTGATGGGGAGACGCAGTATTTT. It translates to CASSVDGETQYF.

This chain's CDR3 is CASSLRGTTLGEQFF. CDR3 bases: TGTGCCAGCAGCCTCCGGGGGACTACCCTCGGTGAGCAGTTCTTC. The rearrangement links TRBV7-9 to TRBJ2-1; 7 bases map to TRBD2. Looked up from germline, CDR1 is SEHNR and CDR2 is FQNEAQ (reference sequence). The CDR3 loop spans 15 amino acids. V trimming: 5 bases; J trimming: 9 bases; junction bases outside the gene matches: 13.

The V and J genes are TRBV9 and TRBJ2-2, with 11 bases identical to TRBD1. The CDR3 has 16 amino acids. Trimming removed 2 bases from V and 5 bases from J; junction bases left unmatched: 5. Germline CDR1 is SGDLS and CDR2 is YYNGEE. CDR3 region: CASSVSGDRGTGELFF. The CDR3 DNA reads as TGTGCCAGCAGCGTCTCGGGGGACAGGGGGACCGGGGAGCTGTTTTTT.

This clone has a handful of counts. The chain links TRBV10-3 to TRBJ1-2; no reliable D call. Germline values: CDR1 ENHRY, CDR2 SYGVKD. This CDR3 is built from 14 residues. V dropped 8 bases and J dropped 4 bases, with 17 bases sitting between them. CDR3 bases: TGTGCCATCGGAAGCGGGATCCCCTCCTATGGCTACACCTTC. Protein: CAIGSGIPSYGYTF.

The CDR3 is CASSVAANEQFF. The CDR3 nucleotides are TGTGCCAGTTCGGTAGCGGCTAATGAGCAGTTCTTC. This chain joins TRBV6-6 and TRBJ2-1; D is possibly TRBD2 (6 bases). Germline V lookup: CDR1 MNHNY, CDR2 SVGAGI (reference sequence). The CDR3 extends over 12 amino acids. The V end was cut by 9 bases, the J end by 7 bases, with 13 bases between.

This clone showed up just a few times. V and J are TRBV7-2 and TRBJ2-3, with 9 nucleotides matching TRBD2. Per the germline V gene, CDR1 is SGHTA and CDR2 is FQGNSA. The CDR3 totals 17 residues. Trimming removed 1 base from V and 1 base from J; junction bases left unmatched: 6. DNA of the CDR3: TGTGCCAGCAGCTTAGGCGGGCGGGGGGGCGGCACAGATACGCAGTATTTT. Its translation: CASSLGGRGGGTDTQYF.

This clone was seen more than once but under ten times. The chain's CDR3 is CASSLDTRTGYTF. In DNA form, the CDR3 reads TGTGCCAGCAGCTTGGATACCAGAACTGGCTACACCTTC. The genes are TRBV5-6 and TRBJ1-2; D unresolved. The CDR3 runs to 13 residues. V was clipped by 0 bases and J by 7 bases, with 10 bases between them. CDR1 and CDR2 from the germline V gene are SGHDT and YYEEEE.

This rearrangement joins TRBV7-9 to TRBJ1-4; possibly TRBD1 for D (6 bases). The CDR3 length is 15 residues. V gave up 5 bases and J gave up 0 bases, with 10 bases separating them. Germline lookup yields CDR1 SEHNR and CDR2 FQNEAQ (reference sequence). Here the CDR3 reads CASSLPGATNEKLFF. The CDR3 nucleotides read TGTGCCAGCAGCCTGCCAGGGGCAACTAATGAAAAACTGTTTTTT.

The chain joins TRBV9 to TRBJ2-3; D gene uncertain. The CDR3 has 14 residues. V dropped 2 bases and J dropped 6 bases, with 13 bases sitting between them. CDR1 is SGDLS, CDR2 YYNGEE, per germline. The CDR3 spells CASSVRSSTDTQYF. The CDR3 region has the DNA TGTGCCAGCAGCGTCCGGTCTTCTACGGATACGCAGTATTTT.

J is TRBJ2-7 and V is TRBV2, with 8 nucleotides matching TRBD2. CDR3 length equals 16 residues. The germline gives CDR1 SNHLY, CDR2 FYNNEI. Trimming cost V 2 bases and J 2 bases; bases outside gene matches: 8. CDR3 bases: TGTGCCAGCAGTGAACGGGTGGCTAGCGGGCCCTACGAGCAGTACTTC. It translates to CASSERVASGPYEQYF.

The chain carries TRBV9 and TRBJ1-5; D call uncertain. The V end was cut by 2 bases, the J end by 5 bases, with 11 bases between. The CDR3 runs 14 residues. Per the germline V gene, CDR1 is SGDLS and CDR2 is YYNGEE. The CDR3: CASSVSGDDQPQHF. CDR3 DNA: TGTGCCAGCAGCGTCTCGGGAGACGATCAGCCCCAGCATTTT.

This clone has just one count. The genes are TRBV7-2 and TRBJ1-2, with 7 bases identical to TRBD1. This CDR3 comprises 13 residues. The J segment lost 7 bases and the V segment lost 5 bases, leaving 7 bases of the junction unmatched. Germline-derived CDR1 and CDR2 are SGHTA and FQGNSA. This CDR3 reads CASSPNRGRGYTF. DNA of the CDR3: TGTGCCAGCAGCCCCAACAGGGGACGTGGCTACACCTTC.

The chain recombines TRBV2 with TRBJ2-7; the D is unclear. Trimming left V 9 bases short and J 3 bases short, with 6 bases between. The CDR3 runs to 10 residues. From germline, CDR1 is SNHLY and CDR2 FYNNEI. The CDR3 DNA follows: TGTGCCAGTTCAAACTACGAGCAGTACTTC. It specifies CASSNYEQYF.

This clone was found a few times. CDR3 protein: CASSIAGMNTEAFF. CDR3 in DNA: TGTGCCAGTAGTATAGCAGGGATGAACACTGAAGCTTTCTTT. The chain couples TRBV19 to TRBJ1-1, with D tentatively TRBD1 (5 bases). This CDR3 is built from 14 residues. In germline, CDR1 is LNHDA, CDR2 SQIVND (reference sequence). The V and J ends lost 1 base and 0 bases respectively, with 6 bases between them.

J is TRBJ1-1 and V is TRBV9, with TRBD1 matching 9 bases. CDR1 is SGDLS, CDR2 YYNGEE, per germline. The CDR3 has 16 amino acids. Trimming took 2 bases from V and 4 from J; bases not matched to a gene: 9. CDR3 sequence: CASSVGGGQGSTEAFF. The CDR3 bases are TGTGCCAGCAGCGTGGGAGGAGGACAGGGGAGCACTGAAGCTTTCTTT.

This chain joins TRBV28 and TRBJ2-3, with 8 positions matching TRBD1. Germline CDR1 and CDR2: MDHEN and SYDVKM. With V trimmed by 3 bases and J by 10 bases, 9 bases remained unmatched. The CDR3 loop spans 14 amino acids. The CDR3 bases are TGTGCCAGCAGTTTGCAGGGGGCCCGGTTATCGCAGTATTTT. It encodes CASSLQGARLSQYF.

This chain connects TRBV6-6 to TRBJ1-4; D not certain. The CDR3 sequence is 13 residues long. Trimming took 6 bases from V and 10 from J, leaving 15 bases between them. Germline CDR1 and CDR2: MNHNY and SVGAGI (reference sequence). The CDR3 here is CASRHYDVRKLFF. In DNA form, the CDR3 reads TGTGCCAGCAGACACTATGATGTGAGAAAACTGTTTTTT.

This clone was counted once. The rearrangement links TRBV5-5 to TRBJ1-5, with TRBD1 matching 12 bases. CDR1 and CDR2 from the germline V gene are SGHKS and YYEKEE (reference sequence). The CDR3 totals 14 residues. Losses at the gene ends were 4 bases for V and 8 bases for J; bases not matched to a gene: 4. CDR3: CASSGTGGVEPQHF. The DNA for the CDR3 is TGTGCCAGCAGCGGGACAGGGGGCGTAGAGCCCCAGCATTTT.

V is TRBV4-1 and J is TRBJ1-5; D uncertain. CDR3 length: 14 amino acids. Germline V gene data show CDR1 as MGHRA and CDR2 as YSYEKL. V lost 2 bases and J 7 bases, leaving 12 bases between the germline ends. CDR3 bases: TGCGCCAGCAGCCAAATGACGGGCGGGCAGCCCCAGCATTTT. Its translation: CASSQMTGGQPQHF.

This clone was counted a few times. This sequence joins TRBV2 and TRBJ2-2; 7 bases align to TRBD1. Unmatched junction bases numbered 7, after V lost 0 bases and J lost 0 bases. This CDR3 is built from 18 residues. The germline gives CDR1 SNHLY, CDR2 FYNNEI. CDR3: CASSEALGDSANTGELFF. As DNA, the CDR3 is TGTGCCAGCAGTGAAGCGCTGGGGGACAGTGCGAACACCGGGGAGCTGTTTTTT. Complete variable domain (other parts from reference TRBV2 and TRBJ2-2): EPEVTQTPSHQVTQMGQEVILRCVPISNHLYFYWYRQILGQKVEFLVSFYNNEISEKSEIFDDQFSVERPDGSNFTLKIRSTKLEDSAMYFCASSEALGDSANTGELFFGEGSRLTVL.

This chain uses TRBV5-1 with TRBJ2-7, with 8 bases matching TRBD2. J was trimmed by 1 base and V by 2 bases; bases with no gene match: 8. CDR1 is SGHRS, CDR2 YFSETQ, per germline. The CDR3 loop spans 16 amino acids. The CDR3 DNA is TGCGCCAGCAGCTTCGGGGGGGTGGGTTTTTCCTACGAGCAGTACTTC. Translated: CASSFGGVGFSYEQYF.